This TCR beta chain came from a study of control samples from healthy donors and cancer patients. Germline V CDR1 and CDR2: MNHNY, SVGAGI (reference sequence). V lost 5 bases and J lost 8; bases outside the gene matches: 12. The CDR3 consists of 18 residues. Here immunoSEQ multiplex PCR was the method, and the copy in TCRdb shows in-frame clones only, minus some. Among 170,000 or so clones listed, roughly 94% were seen once. The sequencing input was blood. The clonotype originates from a woman younger than 35 in good health. The chain uses TRBV6-6 and TRBJ2-1, with 16 bases that match TRBD2. CDR3 region: CASSPPTGLAGGADEQFF. The CDR3, as DNA: TGTGCCAGCAGTCCCCCCACGGGACTAGCGGGAGGGGCGGATGAGCAGTTCTTC.